This TCR beta chain was captured in a study of T cells in Graves' hyperthyroidism and ophthalmopathy. This clonotype occurred many times. Its antigen is still unknown. RNA transcripts gave rise to amplified TCR beta CDR3 regions. First-round RT-PCR with HTBI primers amplified the TCR CDR3 region. TCRdb itself ran the multiplex PCR reads through MiXCR, one entry per CDR3 protein. Among 500,000 to 600,000 distinct CDR3 sequences listed, 40% to 55% were seen once. Each patient was aged 18 to 65 and had newly diagnosed hyperthyroidism of under 2 months' duration. Researchers barred patients who had uncontrolled infection, other autoimmune disease, pregnancy or lactation. Diagnoses used clinical symptoms, serum thyroxine and TRAb, thyroid ultrasound and orbital computed tomography. Study findings and constraints: Most thyroid clonotypes with frequency above 0.001 were detected in blood.

The sequencing input was peripheral blood or thyroid tissue (not recorded which). This TCR was recovered from a woman aged 18-29 years with Graves' hyperthyroidism.

DNA for the CDR3: TGTGCCAGTGGGGTAGGGGATGGCTACACCTTC. Protein: CASGVGDGYTF. The J gene is TRBJ1-2, the V gene TRBV2, with D possibly matching TRBD1 (5 bases). With 9 bases removed from V and 6 bases from J, the gap between germline ends came to 11 bases. The CDR3 loop spans 11 amino acids. Per the germline V gene, CDR1 is SNHLY and CDR2 is FYNNEI.